A selection of T cell receptor beta chains follows, all from one sample in a study of T cell repertoires in cytomegalovirus infection. Their specific antigens are unknown. Each CDR3 protein is one row after TCRdb ran MiXCR on the reads. The repertoire consists of roughly 310,000 distinct CDR3 sequences, with just under 30% occurring once and the leading ten covering 20%. The input for sequencing was cultured PBMCs, taken from culture after CMV antigen stimulation. The receptor set was obtained from a human donor in good health (CMV status not recorded). Some clones in this sample may be carry-over from other donors' samples. CDR3s include the opening cysteine and the closing phenylalanine or tryptophan.

j_gene | v_gene | CDR3aa
TRBJ1-2 | TRBV12-3/TRBV12-4 | CASSPGQGTAYGYTF
TRBJ1-5 | TRBV7-8 | CASSTGDYQPQHF
TRBJ2-7 | TRBV2 | CASSEARRGGYEQYF
TRBJ2-7 | TRBV7-2 | CASSLTGDKFYEQYF
TRBJ2-3 | TRBV7-2 | CASSRDFSTDTQYF
TRBJ1-3 | TRBV11-2 | CASSPTGDSGNTIYF
TRBJ1-5 | TRBV9 | CASSDTGSFQPQHF
TRBJ2-1 | TRBV3-1 | CASSLVDQNEQFF
TRBJ1-1 | TRBV28 | CASIVGIEAFF
TRBJ2-1 | TRBV6-1 | CASKARTSSYNEQFF
TRBJ2-7 | TRBV7-2 | CASSFSGRTIEQYF
TRBJ2-7 | TRBV7-6 | CASSPPAGAHEQYF
TRBJ1-4 | TRBV25-1 | CASSEWSPARGEKLFF
TRBJ1-2 | TRBV7-6 | CASKGSDYGYTF
TRBJ2-7 | TRBV11-1 | CASSLAGRRVKYF
TRBJ2-1 | TRBV9 | CASSGSLTRGSEQFF
TRBJ1-1 | TRBV2 | CASSHEVIRNTEAFF
TRBJ1-1 | TRBV7-6 | CASSLGPPTEAFF
TRBJ1-1 | TRBV29-1 | CSDLGRFRTEAFF
TRBJ2-2 | TRBV9 | CASTPLGGSGTGELFF
TRBJ1-5 | TRBV18 | CASSRTADSNQPQHF
TRBJ2-5 | TRBV19 | CASSSGTSGRARETQYF
TRBJ1-5 | TRBV19 | CASSAQRVGDQPQHF
TRBJ2-7 | TRBV7-7 | CASSLEPGYEQYF
TRBJ1-5 | TRBV29-1 | CSAVIGGTDSNQPQHF
TRBJ1-4 | TRBV12-3/TRBV12-4 | CASRPGPTNEKLFF
TRBJ2-5 | TRBV18 | CASSRSTGGETQYF
TRBJ2-1 | TRBV12-5 | CASGLPYGLAGVYNEQFF
TRBJ1-1 | TRBV6-5 | CASSYLNYLDGNTEAFF
TRBJ2-1 | TRBV11-2 | CASSWGGGAFNEQFF
TRBJ1-1 | TRBV7-9 | CASSQTWEPEAFF
TRBJ1-5 | TRBV12-3/TRBV12-4 | CASSARTGAQPQHF
TRBJ2-7 | TRBV27 | CAVRGTLYEQYF
TRBJ2-7 | TRBV7-9 | CASSLEGLVSYEQYF
TRBJ2-3 | TRBV5-1 | CASSPGGGGAITDTQYF
TRBJ2-1 | TRBV5-5 | CASSAVRDVYNEQFF
TRBJ1-3 | TRBV7-9 | CASSTRWGISGNTIYF
TRBJ1-2 | TRBV20-1 | CSASTDRGRSRNYGYTF
TRBJ1-3 | TRBV18 | CASSPREAAGNTIYF
TRBJ2-7 | TRBV7-2 | CASSFSVGRDNSYEQYF
TRBJ1-5 | TRBV12-3/TRBV12-4 | CASSLNTGPQHF
TRBJ1-4 | TRBV5-6 | CASSSSGTGGVEKLFF
TRBJ2-7 | TRBV7-2 | CASSLTSPARESRVEQYF
TRBJ1-5 | TRBV7-2 | CASSLSGRAINQPQHF
TRBJ2-5 | TRBV20-1 | CSATLRGEETQYF
TRBJ2-1 | TRBV12-3/TRBV12-4 | CASSPLGLLDNEQFF
TRBJ1-1 | TRBV10-3 | CAISEDRGNTEAFF
TRBJ1-2 | TRBV20-1 | CSASYRSYGYTF
TRBJ2-6 | TRBV3-1 | CASSQAQASGANVLTF
TRBJ1-4 | TRBV27 | CASSPTLATNEKLFF
TRBJ1-1 | TRBV5-1 | CASSLGTAMNTEAFF
TRBJ2-1 | TRBV6-1 | CASSDGTSAYNEQFF
TRBJ1-2 | TRBV7-9 | CASSLEGIDGYTF
TRBJ2-6 | TRBV7-4 | CASSVRVEGNSGANVLTF
TRBJ1-4 | TRBV7-2 | CASSLNGAATNEKLFF